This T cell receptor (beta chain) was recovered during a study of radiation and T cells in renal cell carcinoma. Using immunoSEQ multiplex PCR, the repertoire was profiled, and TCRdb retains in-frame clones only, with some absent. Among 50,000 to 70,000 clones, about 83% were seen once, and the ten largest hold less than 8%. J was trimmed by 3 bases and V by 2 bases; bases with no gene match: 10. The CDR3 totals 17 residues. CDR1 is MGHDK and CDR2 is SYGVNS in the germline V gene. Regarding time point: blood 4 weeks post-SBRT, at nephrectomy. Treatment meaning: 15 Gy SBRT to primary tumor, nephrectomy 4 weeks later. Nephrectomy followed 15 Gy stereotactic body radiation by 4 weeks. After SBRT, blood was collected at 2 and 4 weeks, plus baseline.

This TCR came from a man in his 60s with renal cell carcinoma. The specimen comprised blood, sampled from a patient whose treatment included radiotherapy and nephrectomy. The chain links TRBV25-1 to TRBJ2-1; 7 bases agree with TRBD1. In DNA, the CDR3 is TGTGCCAGCAGTGAAAACAGGGGTTTTTCTATCTACAATGAGCAGTTCTTC. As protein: CASSENRGFSIYNEQFF.